The TCR beta chain under discussion was sequenced for a study of blood T cell repertoires in COVID-19. Germline assignment: CDR1 SGHDT and CDR2 YYEEEE. With 4 bases clipped from V and 7 bases from J, the junction kept 12 bases outside the gene matches. This CDR3 has 16 residues. The protocol was immunoSEQ multiplex PCR, while the TCRdb copy is restricted to in-frame clones and leaves out a portion. Of 150,000 to 160,000 clones listed, roughly 80% are singletons. The clonotype originates from a man aged 55 to 70 with acute or convalescent COVID-19. The V gene is TRBV5-6, the J gene TRBJ1-3; 9 bases line up with TRBD1. The sequenced sample consisted of peripheral blood. The CDR3 sequence is CASSRAGTGSENTIYF. The CDR3 nucleotides read TGTGCCAGCAGCAGGGCCGGGACAGGGTCGGAGAACACCATATATTTT.